Included here is one T cell receptor (beta chain) sequence, with context. This specimen comes from a study of blood T cell repertoires in COVID-19. Overall study: Samples taken during acute and convalescent COVID-19 were collected in the United States, Italy and Spain. The analysed material was cDNA or gDNA that came from T cells, B-cell-depleted T cells, or PBMCs.

Assay used: immunoSEQ multiplex PCR; TCRdb lists only in-frame clones, some missing. Of some 340,000 clones listed, more than 75% are singletons. Allocation to cohorts depended on clinical history reported by the participants. The sample consisted of PBMCs or T cells enriched from blood (not recorded which). This clonotype originated in a woman in her thirties who had recovered from COVID-19.

The CDR3 spells CASRVDSSGANVLTF. CDR3 in DNA: TGTGCCAGCAGGGTAGACAGTTCTGGGGCCAACGTCCTGACTTTC. The gene calls are TRBV27 and TRBJ2-6; D may be TRBD1 (5 bases). CDR3 length: 15 amino acids. The ends were cut back, 6 bases at V and 1 base at J, with 10 bases in the middle. From germline, CDR1 is MNHEY and CDR2 SMNVEV (reference sequence).